The rows below give T cell receptor beta chains drawn from one sample of a study of PD-1 blockade in classical Hodgkin lymphoma. Method: immunoSEQ multiplex PCR; TCRdb's copy keeps in-frame clones and lacks some. The data hold around 92,000 clones, with 83% observed a single time. The starting material was peripheral blood mononuclear cells (PBMCs), obtained before the fourth cycle of nivolumab. The receptors stem from a human donor with classical Hodgkin lymphoma. CDR3s include the opening cysteine and the closing phenylalanine or tryptophan. A D gene is named only where the DNA matches it firmly. The size entry is marked missing in some rows and otherwise reads once, few, many or a size class.

j_call d_call v_call clone_size cdr3_nt cdr3_aa
TRBJ1-2 - TRBV30 - TGTGCCTGGAGTGTAACCATAGGCTCTGGCTACACCTTC CAWSVTIGSGYTF
TRBJ1-1 TRBD1 TRBV10-3 - TGTGCCATCAGCTCGACAGGGGAGGGTACTGAAGCTTTCTTT CAISSTGEGTEAFF
TRBJ1-4 - TRBV11-2 - TGTGCCAGCAGCGTGGGGGTGGAAAAACTGTTTTTT CASSVGVEKLFF
TRBJ1-2 - TRBV15 - TGTGCCACCAGCAGAGTACTAAGCAGCTATGGCTACACCTTC CATSRVLSSYGYTF
TRBJ2-7 - TRBV14 many TGTGCCAGCAGCCAAGGAAGACAGAACTACGAGCAGTACTTC CASSQGRQNYEQYF
TRBJ2-1 - TRBV9 few TGTGCCAGCACCCTCTCCGGGACACCCTCCTACAATGAGCAGTTCTTC CASTLSGTPSYNEQFF
TRBJ1-4 - TRBV28 - TGTGCCAGCAGTCCCTGGACAAAAGGGAGGGAAAAACTGTTTTTT CASSPWTKGREKLFF
TRBJ2-7 - TRBV27 - TGTGCCAGCAGTTACAGAGAGGGCTCCTACGAGCAGTACTTC CASSYREGSYEQYF
TRBJ1-3 - TRBV5-1 - TGCGCCAGCAGCTCCGGGACTGCTGGAAACACCATATATTTT CASSSGTAGNTIYF
TRBJ2-2 - TRBV5-1 few TGCGCCAGCAGCTTGGCAGGGCGTCCCACCGGGGAGCTGTTTTTT CASSLAGRPTGELFF
TRBJ1-1 - TRBV6-5 - TGTGCCAGCAGTTACGATACTCATAACACTGAAGCTTTCTTT CASSYDTHNTEAFF
TRBJ1-1 - TRBV10-3 - TGTGCCATCAGCCCTTCGGACGGGACGGAGAAAGCTTTCTTT CAISPSDGTEKAFF
TRBJ2-7 TRBD2 TRBV7-8 - TGTGCCAGCAGCATGCGGGAGGGCTTCGAGCAGTACTTC CASSMREGFEQYF
TRBJ2-1 - TRBV14 - TGTGCCAGCAGCCAAGGACCAGATTACGTCTCCTACAATGAGCAGTTCTTC CASSQGPDYVSYNEQFF
TRBJ2-3 - TRBV5-1 - TGCGCCAGCAGTCCGCAGGGGATTGGAGATACGCAGTATTTT CASSPQGIGDTQYF
TRBJ2-7 - TRBV12-1 - TGTGCCAGCAGAGCGCCGGGACACTCCTACGAGCAGTACTTC CASRAPGHSYEQYF
TRBJ2-3 - TRBV10-3 - TGTGCCAGCGGAAGCACAGATACGCAGTATTTT CASGSTDTQYF
TRBJ2-3 TRBD1 TRBV6-5 - TGTGCCAGCAGACGACAGGGGGGAAGTACAGATACGCAGTATTTT CASRRQGGSTDTQYF
TRBJ1-3 - TRBV7-9 few TGTGCCAGCAGCTTAGGAGACAGGTCTGGAAACACCATATATTTT CASSLGDRSGNTIYF
TRBJ1-2 - TRBV7-8 - TGTGCCAGCAGCTTAGAAGAGAGGACGGGGTATGGCTACACCTTC CASSLEERTGYGYTF
TRBJ2-7 TRBD1 TRBV6-5 - TGTGCCAGCAGCCGACAGGGAGCCGAGCAGTACTTC CASSRQGAEQYF
TRBJ2-7 TRBD1 TRBV7-2 - TGTGCCAGCAGCTCTGGACAGGTAGCCTACGAGCAGTACTTC CASSSGQVAYEQYF
TRBJ2-5 TRBD1 TRBV5-1 - TGCGCCAGCAGCTTGGGGTGGACAGGGGGCCGAGAGACCCAGTACTTC CASSLGWTGGRETQYF
TRBJ2-3 - TRBV7-9 - TGTGCCAGCAGAGATTGGGCAGATACGCAGTATTTT CASRDWADTQYF
TRBJ2-7 - TRBV5-4 many TGTGCCAGCAGCTTGCACTCCTACGAGCAGTACTTC CASSLHSYEQYF
TRBJ1-5 - TRBV9 - TGTGCCAGCAGCGCCGGGGAGGGTGGCAATCAGCCCCAGCATTTT CASSAGEGGNQPQHF
TRBJ1-5 - TRBV7-9 - TGTGCCAGCAGCCCGGGGGGAAATCAGCCCCAGCATTTT CASSPGGNQPQHF
TRBJ2-7 - TRBV5-6 - TGTGCCAGCAGCTTGGTCGGATCCCACGAGCAGTACTTC CASSLVGSHEQYF
TRBJ2-7 - TRBV6-1 - TGTGCCGCCATCCGGGACGGCTCCTACGAGCAGTACTTC CAAIRDGSYEQYF
TRBJ1-2 TRBD1 TRBV7-6 once TGTGCCAGCAGCTTAGGACAGGGGTTAGACGGCTACACCTTC CASSLGQGLDGYTF
TRBJ1-1 - TRBV6-1 - TGTGCCAGCAGAGAGGCGGGCACTGAAGCTTTCTTT CASREAGTEAFF
TRBJ2-7 TRBD2 TRBV5-4 - TGTGCCAGCAGCTTGGGGACTAGCGGGAGAGGGGACTACGAGCAGTACTTC CASSLGTSGRGDYEQYF
TRBJ1-1 - TRBV5-1 - TGCGCCAGCAGCTTGGCCTCGGCAGGTTACACTGAAGCTTTCTTT CASSLASAGYTEAFF
TRBJ2-7 - TRBV4-3 - TGCGCCAGCAGCCAAGAAACGGGACCGATCTACGAGCAGTACTTC CASSQETGPIYEQYF
TRBJ2-7 TRBD2 TRBV11-2 - TGTGCCAGCAGCTCGGGACTAGCGGGAGAGGTGAACGAGCAGTACTTC CASSSGLAGEVNEQYF
TRBJ2-7 - TRBV4-3 - TGCGCCAGCAGCCAAGATCGTGCACTTCGGCAGTACTTC CASSQDRALRQYF
TRBJ2-2 TRBD1 TRBV28 once TGTGCCAGCTGGACAGGGAATACCGGGGAGCTGTTTTTT CASWTGNTGELFF
TRBJ2-7 - TRBV7-7 - TGTGCCAGCAGCCCGGGACGGAACTACGAGCAGTACTTC CASSPGRNYEQYF
TRBJ1-1 - TRBV5-5 - TGTGCCAGCAATCCCGGGACACATCACACTGAAGCTTTCTTT CASNPGTHHTEAFF
TRBJ1-2 - TRBV6-5 - TGTGCCAGCAGTTACTCGTTTATGGGGGGCGCAACTGGCTACACCTTC CASSYSFMGGATGYTF
TRBJ1-4 - TRBV30 - TGTGCCTGGAGTGAGGGTTATGAAAAACTGTTTTTT CAWSEGYEKLFF
TRBJ1-2 - TRBV7-9 - TGTGCCAGCCGGGGGGCGTTTGAGGGCTACACCTTC CASRGAFEGYTF
TRBJ2-7 - TRBV28 - TGTGCCAGCAGTTTGTCCCTCCTCTTCGGCGAGCAGTACTTC CASSLSLLFGEQYF
TRBJ2-7 - TRBV5-6 - TGTGCCAGCAGCATGAATGGAGGGCCCAAATACTACGAGCAGTACTTC CASSMNGGPKYYEQYF
TRBJ2-7 - TRBV9 - TGTGCCAGCAGCCCCTGGGGTGGAGGAAACTACGAGCAGTACTTC CASSPWGGGNYEQYF
TRBJ2-7 - TRBV6-5 - TGTGCCAGCAGAAAGGCCGGGTACGAGCAGTACTTC CASRKAGYEQYF
TRBJ2-3 - TRBV7-9 - TGTGCCAGCAGCCGTACGGTTAGCACAGATACGCAGTATTTT CASSRTVSTDTQYF
TRBJ1-3 - TRBV7-9 - TGTGCCAGCAGCTTAGTCGGAAACACCATATATTTT CASSLVGNTIYF
TRBJ2-3 - TRBV10-3 - TGTGCCATCAGAGGGGACCTACGAGGGGCAGATACGCAGTATTTT CAIRGDLRGADTQYF
TRBJ1-1 - TRBV6-4 - TGTGCCAGCAGTGACTCGTTCCGACTGAAGAACACTGAAGCTTTCTTT CASSDSFRLKNTEAFF
TRBJ1-2 TRBD1 TRBV6-5 - TGTGCCAGCAGTAAACAGGGGAAGTATGGCTACACCTTC CASSKQGKYGYTF